Listed below are T cell receptor beta chains from one sample, sequenced in a study of shared clonotypes between healthy human individuals. Clones were read by immunoSEQ multiplex PCR, and TCRdb kept only the in-frame ones, dropping some. The repertoire holds hundreds of thousands of clones, with about three quarters as singletons. The sample comprised memory CD4+ T cells sorted from blood. The origin of the receptors is a woman under 40 in good health. Each CDR3 is given with its conserved first and last residue. A D gene is named only where the DNA matches it firmly. The size field is filled for only some rows; it gives once, few, many or a size class.

CDR3aa: CASSLHETQYF; CDR3nt: TGTGCCAGCAGCTTGCACGAGACCCAGTACTTC; j_gene: TRBJ2-5; v_gene: TRBV7-6; d_gene: .; abundance: many
CDR3aa: CASKTSGRTNEQFF; CDR3nt: TGTGCCAGCAAGACTAGCGGGAGGACGAATGAGCAGTTCTTC; j_gene: TRBJ2-1; v_gene: TRBV6-6; d_gene: TRBD2; abundance: .
CDR3aa: CASSRGLAGRNNEQFF; CDR3nt: TGTGCCAGCAGCCGTGGTCTAGCGGGGAGGAACAATGAGCAGTTCTTC; j_gene: TRBJ2-1; v_gene: TRBV7-7; d_gene: TRBD2; abundance: .
CDR3aa: CASRGDRGSYEQYF; CDR3nt: TGCGCCAGCAGGGGAGACAGGGGATCCTACGAGCAGTACTTC; j_gene: TRBJ2-7; v_gene: TRBV10-2; d_gene: TRBD1; abundance: .
CDR3aa: CASSLAGTNKGSTDTQYF; CDR3nt: TGTGCCAGCAGCTTAGCGGGGACCAACAAAGGGTCCACAGATACGCAGTATTTT; j_gene: TRBJ2-3; v_gene: TRBV11-2; d_gene: .; abundance: .
CDR3aa: CASSLVDRAYEQYF; CDR3nt: TGTGCCAGCAGCTTAGTGGACAGGGCCTACGAGCAGTACTTC; j_gene: TRBJ2-7; v_gene: TRBV7-8; d_gene: TRBD1; abundance: .
CDR3aa: CASSLNVHGINEQFF; CDR3nt: TGTGCCAGCAGCTTGAATGTACACGGGATCAATGAGCAGTTCTTC; j_gene: TRBJ2-1; v_gene: TRBV5-7; d_gene: .; abundance: .
CDR3aa: CASSSVAGLTGELFF; CDR3nt: TGCGCCAGCAGCTCGGTAGCGGGACTCACCGGGGAGCTGTTTTTT; j_gene: TRBJ2-2; v_gene: TRBV5-1; d_gene: TRBD2; abundance: .
CDR3aa: CASKPTSGTSYEQYF; CDR3nt: TGCGCCTCGAAACCGACTAGCGGAACCTCCTACGAGCAGTACTTC; j_gene: TRBJ2-7; v_gene: TRBV23-1; d_gene: TRBD2; abundance: few
CDR3aa: CASSIPDPGLAGGATQYF; CDR3nt: TGTGCCAGTAGTATCCCCGACCCGGGACTAGCGGGAGGGGCGACCCAGTACTTC; j_gene: TRBJ2-5; v_gene: TRBV19; d_gene: TRBD2; abundance: once
CDR3aa: CASSLGGNTEAFF; CDR3nt: TGCGCCAGCAGCTTGGGGGGAAACACTGAAGCTTTCTTT; j_gene: TRBJ1-1; v_gene: TRBV5-1; d_gene: .; abundance: few
CDR3aa: CASSLQGDGEQYF; CDR3nt: TGTGCCAGCAGCCTCCAGGGGGACGGCGAGCAGTACTTC; j_gene: TRBJ2-7; v_gene: TRBV11-3; d_gene: TRBD1; abundance: .
CDR3aa: CASSERWGVDHGYEQFF; CDR3nt: TGTGCCAGCAGTGAAAGGTGGGGAGTAGACCACGGCTATGAGCAGTTCTTC; j_gene: TRBJ2-1; v_gene: TRBV6-1; d_gene: .; abundance: once
CDR3aa: CAWFSDRVGETQYF; CDR3nt: TGTGCCTGGTTCTCGGACAGGGTAGGCGAGACCCAGTACTTC; j_gene: TRBJ2-5; v_gene: TRBV30; d_gene: TRBD1; abundance: .
CDR3aa: CSVRVRNPTDTQYF; CDR3nt: TGCAGCGTTCGGGTCCGAAACCCCACAGATACGCAGTATTTT; j_gene: TRBJ2-3; v_gene: TRBV29-1; d_gene: .; abundance: .